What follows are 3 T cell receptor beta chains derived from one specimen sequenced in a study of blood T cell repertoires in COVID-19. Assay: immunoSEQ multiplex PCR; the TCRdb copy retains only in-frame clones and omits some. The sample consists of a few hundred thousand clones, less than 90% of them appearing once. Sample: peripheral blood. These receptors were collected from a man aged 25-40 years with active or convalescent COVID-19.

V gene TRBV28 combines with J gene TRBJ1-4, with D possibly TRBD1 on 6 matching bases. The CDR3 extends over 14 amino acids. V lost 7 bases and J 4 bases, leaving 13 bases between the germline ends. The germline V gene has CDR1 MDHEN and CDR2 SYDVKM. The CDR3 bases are TGTGCCAGCATTCAAGGGGGTAATAATGAAAAACTGTTTTTT. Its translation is CASIQGGNNEKLFF.

In DNA form, the CDR3 reads TGTGCCAGCTCACCGGGACAGGGGAGGATCAATGAGCAGTTCTTC. Amino acids: CASSPGQGRINEQFF. The V call is TRBV18, the J call TRBJ2-1; 10 nucleotides agree with TRBD1. This CDR3 spans 15 amino acids. The germline V gene encodes CDR1 KGHSH and CDR2 LQKENI. V dropped 3 bases and J dropped 6; count of bases not matched to a gene: 5.

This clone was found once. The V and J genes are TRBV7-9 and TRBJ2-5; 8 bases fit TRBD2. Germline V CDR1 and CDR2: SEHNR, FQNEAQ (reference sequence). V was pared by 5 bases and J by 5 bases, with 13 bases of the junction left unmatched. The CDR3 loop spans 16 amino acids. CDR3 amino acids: CASSPGVAGPRETQYF. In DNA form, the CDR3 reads TGTGCCAGCAGCCCCGGGGTAGCGGGGCCCCGGGAGACCCAGTACTTC. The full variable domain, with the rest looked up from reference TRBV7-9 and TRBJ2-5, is DTGVSQNPRHKITKRGQNVTFRCDPISEHNRLYWYRQTLGQGPEFLTYFQNEAQLEKSRLLSDRFSAERPKGSFSTLEIQRTEQGDSAMYLCASSPGVAGPRETQYFGPGTRLLVL.